A selection of T cell receptor beta chains follows, all from one sample in a study of cytomegalovirus exposure and HLA in healthy donors. Sequencing was performed with immunoSEQ multiplex PCR; in TCRdb, only in-frame clones are kept and a portion is missing. The table shows approximately 110,000 clones, with 65% occurring only once. Input material: PBMCs. These receptors were collected from a man younger than 45 in good health and CMV-seropositive. Each CDR3 is given with its conserved first and last residue. D genes are given only for firm matches. The size field is filled for only some rows; it gives once, few, many or a size class.

.	.	TRBV19	TRBJ2-4	TGTGCCAGTAGTATGGGGGCATGGGGGGGATCAGACATTCAGTACTTC	CASSMGAWGGSDIQYF
.	TRBD2	TRBV6-5	TRBJ2-7	TGTGCCAGCAGTCCAGCGGGGGGGCCGGGGGAGCAGTACTTC	CASSPAGGPGEQYF
few	.	TRBV2	TRBJ1-6	TGTGCCAGCAGTGATGCAGAACCCGTATATAATTCACCCCTCCACTTT	CASSDAEPVYNSPLHF
.	.	TRBV19	TRBJ1-3	TGTGCCAGTAGATATACAGGACCATTTGGAAACACCATATATTTT	CASRYTGPFGNTIYF
few	TRBD1	TRBV10-3	TRBJ2-7	TGTGCCATCAGTGAGTGGGGGACAGTGGGCTACGAGCAGTACTTC	CAISEWGTVGYEQYF
.	TRBD2	TRBV7-2	TRBJ2-3	TGTGCCAGCAGACACGGGACTAGCGGGGGGGCCACAGATACGCAGTATTTT	CASRHGTSGGATDTQYF
.	.	TRBV18	TRBJ2-7	TGTGCCAGCTCCCGAGGTGGAACGGGTCGAAGGGAGCAGTACTTC	CASSRGGTGRREQYF
.	.	TRBV19	TRBJ1-2	TGTGCCAGTGGTGAGGGTCCTAACTATGGCTACACCTTC	CASGEGPNYGYTF
.	TRBD1	TRBV6-5	TRBJ2-7	TGTGCCAGCAGCCGTCGACAGGGGAGCTCCTACGAGCAGTACTTC	CASSRRQGSSYEQYF
.	.	TRBV27	TRBJ2-2	TGTGCCAGCACCACTACCGGGGAGCTGTTTTTT	CASTTTGELFF
.	.	TRBV6-6	TRBJ2-7	TGTGCCAGCAGTCCCCAGGACATTTCCTACGAGCAGTACTTC	CASSPQDISYEQYF
once	.	TRBV6-5	TRBJ1-1	TGTGCCAGCAGTTTCCGGGAGGGGGTGAACACTGAAGCTTTCTTT	CASSFREGVNTEAFF
once	.	TRBV29-1	TRBJ1-1	TGCAGCGTTGAATGGGGGGACACTGAAGCTTTCTTT	CSVEWGDTEAFF
.	TRBD1	TRBV11-2	TRBJ2-1	TGTGCCAGCAGTTCCCTGACAGGGGGGGTCAATGAGCAGTTCTTC	CASSSLTGGVNEQFF
.	.	TRBV18	TRBJ1-1	TGTGCCAGCTCACCACCGCTGGCAGGAAGTAAAGCTTTCTTT	CASSPPLAGSKAFF
.	TRBD1	TRBV7-8	TRBJ2-7	TGTGCCAGCAGCTTAACCAGGCAGGGGGCTTACGAGCAGTACTTC	CASSLTRQGAYEQYF
few	.	TRBV4-1	TRBJ2-2	TGCGCCAGCAGCCAAGTAGGGACACCAGGGAACGGGGAGCTGTTTTTT	CASSQVGTPGNGELFF
.	.	TRBV25-1	TRBJ1-6	TGTGCCAGCAGTGACAGCTCCTATAATTCACCCCTCCACTTT	CASSDSSYNSPLHF
.	.	TRBV7-2	TRBJ1-3	TGTGCCAGCAGCCCGACGGGGAGCTCTGGAAACACCATATATTTT	CASSPTGSSGNTIYF
.	.	TRBV2	TRBJ2-2	TGTGCCAGCAGTGTGGAGGCGAACACCGGGGAGCTGTTTTTT	CASSVEANTGELFF
.	TRBD1	TRBV7-6	TRBJ2-1	TGTGCCAGCAGTTGCCGGGACAGGAGAGGTTCCGACCGCGACAATGAGCAGTTCTTC	CASSCRDRRGSDRDNEQFF
few	.	TRBV5-6	TRBJ2-1	TGTGCCAGCAGCTCGGTGGGGGAGGGGGGACGCAATGAGCAGTTCTTC	CASSSVGEGGRNEQFF
.	TRBD1	TRBV5-1	TRBJ1-1	TGCGCCAGCAGCCTAAAACAGGGGATGAACACTGAAGCTTTCTTT	CASSLKQGMNTEAFF
once	.	TRBV7-8	TRBJ2-7	TGTGCCAGCAGCTTAGGGACAGCCTCCTACGAGCAGTACTTC	CASSLGTASYEQYF
few	.	TRBV5-1	TRBJ1-1	TGCGCCAGCAGCCCCAGTGGGAACACTGAAGCTTTCTTT	CASSPSGNTEAFF
.	.	TRBV6-5	TRBJ1-6	TGTGCCAGCAGTTACCAACCACCAGGGGCCAATTCACCCCTCCACTTT	CASSYQPPGANSPLHF
once	TRBD2	TRBV9	TRBJ2-6	TGTGCCAGCAGCGTAGGTGGCGGGGGGTCTGGGGCCAACGTCCTGACTTTC	CASSVGGGGSGANVLTF
.	TRBD1	TRBV7-9	TRBJ1-1	TGTGCCAGCAGCAAGGACAGGGGGATGAACACTGAAGCTTTCTTT	CASSKDRGMNTEAFF
once	.	TRBV6-5	TRBJ2-7	TGTGCCAGCAGTCCTTTTGGAGGCACCTACGAGCAGTACTTC	CASSPFGGTYEQYF
once	TRBD1	TRBV5-4	TRBJ1-3	TGTGCCAGCAGTTCCGGGACAGGGGCCGGAAACACCATATATTTT	CASSSGTGAGNTIYF
few	TRBD1	TRBV6-1	TRBJ2-2	TGTGCCAGCAGTGAACAGGGGGTGAACACCGGGGAGCTGTTTTTT	CASSEQGVNTGELFF
.	TRBD2	TRBV7-3	TRBJ2-1	TGTGCCAGCAGCTTAACGGGGACTAGCACCAATGAGCAGTTCTTC	CASSLTGTSTNEQFF
.	.	TRBV7-2	TRBJ1-4	TGTGCCAGCAGCCCCCTTTCGGGGGTCGGGGAAAAACTGTTTTTT	CASSPLSGVGEKLFF
.	.	TRBV29-1	TRBJ1-1	TGCAGCGTTAAGGGGTTTATTGACACTGAAGCTTTCTTT	CSVKGFIDTEAFF
few	TRBD2	TRBV5-1	TRBJ2-7	TGCGCCAGCAGCCGCGGGACTAGCGGGGAAAACTACGAGCAGTACTTC	CASSRGTSGENYEQYF
few	.	TRBV7-9	TRBJ2-2	TGTGCCAGCAGCTCACTCCGAAGGGGAATCGGGGAGCTGTTTTTT	CASSSLRRGIGELFF
.	.	TRBV19	TRBJ2-3	TGTGCCAGTAGTATAGGGGGGGTGGGCACAGATACGCAGTATTTT	CASSIGGVGTDTQYF
.	.	TRBV5-4	TRBJ1-1	TGTGCCAGCAGCTTCCGAGCCACTGAAGCTTTCTTT	CASSFRATEAFF
.	TRBD2	TRBV5-1	TRBJ2-3	TGCGCCAGCAGCTTGGTAGCGGGGTCCACAGATACGCAGTATTTT	CASSLVAGSTDTQYF
.	.	TRBV5-8	TRBJ1-5	TGTGCCAGCAGCGACTTTAATCAGCCCCAGCATTTT	CASSDFNQPQHF
.	.	TRBV7-7	TRBJ2-7	TGTGCTAGCAGCAAAACAGGGCTAGGCGAGCAGTACTTC	CASSKTGLGEQYF
.	.	TRBV7-9	TRBJ2-6	TGTGCCAGCAGCTCCCGGGTTTCTGGGGCCAACATCCTGACTTTC	CASSSRVSGANILTF
.	.	TRBV18	TRBJ2-7	TGTGCCAGCTCACCACAGGGGTACAGGGACGAGCAGTACTTC	CASSPQGYRDEQYF
.	.	TRBV4-1	TRBJ1-1	TGCGCCAGCAGCCAAGTTTCCCTTAGCACTGAAGCTTTCTTT	CASSQVSLSTEAFF
.	.	TRBV5-1	TRBJ1-5	TGTGCCAGCAGCCTAACGGGAGGGGACAATCAGCCCCAGCATTTT	CASSLTGGDNQPQHF
few	.	TRBV7-2	TRBJ1-3	TGTGCCAGCGGAACAGGGTCTGGAAACACCATATATTTT	CASGTGSGNTIYF